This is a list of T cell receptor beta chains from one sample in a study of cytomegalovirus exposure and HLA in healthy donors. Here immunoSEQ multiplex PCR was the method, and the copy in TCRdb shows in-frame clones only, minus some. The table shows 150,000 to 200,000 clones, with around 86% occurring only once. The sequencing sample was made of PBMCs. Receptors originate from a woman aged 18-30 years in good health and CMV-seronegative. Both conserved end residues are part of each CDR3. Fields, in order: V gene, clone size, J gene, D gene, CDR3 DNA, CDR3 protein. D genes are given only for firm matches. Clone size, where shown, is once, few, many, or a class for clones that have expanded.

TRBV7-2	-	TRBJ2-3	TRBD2	TGTGCCAGCAGCTCGTGGACTAGAGATACGCAGTATTTT	CASSSWTRDTQYF
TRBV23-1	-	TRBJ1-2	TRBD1	TGCGCCAGCACCGGGACAGGGAGCTATGGCTACACCTTC	CASTGTGSYGYTF
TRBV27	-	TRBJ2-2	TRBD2	TGTGCCAGCAGTTTACGTAGCGGGTTAAACACCGGGGAGCTGTTTTTT	CASSLRSGLNTGELFF
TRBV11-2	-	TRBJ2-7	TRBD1	TGTGCCAGCAGCTCTCAGGGACAGGGCACCTACGAGCAGTACTTC	CASSSQGQGTYEQYF
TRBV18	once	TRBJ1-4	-	TGTGCCAGCTCACCCTCGGGGGGGATTGCAACTAATGAAAAACTGTTTTTT	CASSPSGGIATNEKLFF
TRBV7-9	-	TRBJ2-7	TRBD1	TGTGCCAGCACTCAGGACAGGGTGTCATACGAGCAGTACTTC	CASTQDRVSYEQYF
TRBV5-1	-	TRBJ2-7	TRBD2	TGCGCCAGCAGCTTGGTTGCGGGAGGGCCCTACGAGCAGTACTTC	CASSLVAGGPYEQYF
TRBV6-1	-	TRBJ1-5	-	TGTGCCAGCAGTGCTGGGCCAGTGTGGTATCTACTTTTT	CASSAGPVWYLLF
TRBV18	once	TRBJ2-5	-	TGTGCCAGCTCACCAGGGTTTCAGGTCGAGACCCAGTACTTC	CASSPGFQVETQYF
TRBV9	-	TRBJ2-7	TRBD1	TGTGCCAGCAGCGTAGGAGGGACAGGGGACTACGAGCAGTACTTC	CASSVGGTGDYEQYF
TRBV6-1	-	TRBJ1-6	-	TGTGCCAGCACCCCGGGACTCTCCACAAATTCACCCCTCCACTTT	CASTPGLSTNSPLHF
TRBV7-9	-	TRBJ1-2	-	TGTGCCAGCAGACCCCCATGGAGGGAGGGGTACTATGGCTACACCTTC	CASRPPWREGYYGYTF
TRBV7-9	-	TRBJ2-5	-	TGTGCCAGCAGGCGGGGAACCGACATCGAGGAGACCCAGTACTTC	CASRRGTDIEETQYF
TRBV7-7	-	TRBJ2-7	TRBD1	TGTGCCAGCAGCCCGGGCCAGGGGGACAGGGGAGAGCAGTACTTC	CASSPGQGDRGEQYF
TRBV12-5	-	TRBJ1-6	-	TGTGCTACCGGAGACCTGTATAATTCACCCCTCCACTTT	CATGDLYNSPLHF
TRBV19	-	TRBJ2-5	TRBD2	TGTGCCAGTAGTTTCCAGCGGGGGACCCAAGAGACCCAGTACTTC	CASSFQRGTQETQYF
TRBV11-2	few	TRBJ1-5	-	TGTGCCAGCAGCCTTAACGGGGGTCAGCCCCAGCATTTT	CASSLNGGQPQHF
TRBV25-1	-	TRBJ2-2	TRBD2	TGTGCCAGCAGTGAATCAGCGGGAGTGGCGAACACCGGGGAGCTGTTTTTT	CASSESAGVANTGELFF
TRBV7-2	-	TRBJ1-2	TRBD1	TGTGCCAGCAGCTCCCGACAGGGGACCCCTTATGGCTACACCTTC	CASSSRQGTPYGYTF
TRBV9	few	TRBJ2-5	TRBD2	TGTGCCAGCAATCGGCTAGCGGGGGGCCAAGAGACCCAGTACTTC	CASNRLAGGQETQYF
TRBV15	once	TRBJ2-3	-	TGTGCCACCAGCGGACATCTTTCAAGCACAGATACGCAGTATTTT	CATSGHLSSTDTQYF
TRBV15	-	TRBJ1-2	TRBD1	TGTGCCACCAGCAGAGTTATTTTAGGGGGGACAGGTGGCTACACCTTC	CATSRVILGGTGGYTF
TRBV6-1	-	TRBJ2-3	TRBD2	TGTGCCAGCAGTCCCGGGCTAGCGGAGGGAAATACGCAGTATTTT	CASSPGLAEGNTQYF
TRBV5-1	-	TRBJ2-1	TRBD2	TGCGCCAGCAACCTAGCGGGAGTTGCGTACAATGAGCAGTTCTTC	CASNLAGVAYNEQFF
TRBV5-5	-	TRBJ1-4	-	TGTGCCAGCAGCAGGGAGGCAGGGTATACTAATGAAAAACTGTTTTTT	CASSREAGYTNEKLFF
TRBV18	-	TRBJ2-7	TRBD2	TGTGCCAGCTCACCAGTAGGACTAGCGGGAGTTGACGAGCAGTACTTC	CASSPVGLAGVDEQYF
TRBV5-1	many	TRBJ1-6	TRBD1	TGCGCCAGCAGATCCGACAGGGGGTATTCACCCCTCCACTTT	CASRSDRGYSPLHF
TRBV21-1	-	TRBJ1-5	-	TGTGCCAGCAGTCAAGGGGGGGGAAGGCAGCCCCAGCATTTT	CASSQGGGRQPQHF
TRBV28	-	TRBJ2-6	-	TGTGCCAGCAGTTTACCAGAGGGCGTTTTCTCTGGGGCCAACGTCCTGACTTTC	CASSLPEGVFSGANVLTF
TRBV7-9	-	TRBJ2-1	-	TGTGCCAGCCCCCTAGCGGACCAAGGGGGCTACAATGAGCAGTTCTTC	CASPLADQGGYNEQFF
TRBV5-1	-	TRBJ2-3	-	TGCGCCAGCAGGCAGTCCACAGATACGCAGTATTTT	CASRQSTDTQYF
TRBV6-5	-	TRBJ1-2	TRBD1	TGTGCCAGCCAAACCGGGACAGGGTATGGCTACACCTTC	CASQTGTGYGYTF
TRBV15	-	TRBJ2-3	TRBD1	TGTGCCACCAGCAGTCGCGGAGTGGACAGGGGGCGTCTAGATACGCAGTATTTT	CATSSRGVDRGRLDTQYF
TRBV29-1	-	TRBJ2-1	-	TGCAGCGTTGCGGCAGGGCCAGGCAATGAGCAGTTCTTC	CSVAAGPGNEQFF
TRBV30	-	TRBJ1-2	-	TGTGCCTGGATTACCAGGGATAACTATGGCTACACCTTC	CAWITRDNYGYTF
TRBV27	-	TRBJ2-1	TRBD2	TGTGCCAGCAGTCACCGCGGGACTAACTACAATGAGCAGTTCTTC	CASSHRGTNYNEQFF
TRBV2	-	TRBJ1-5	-	TGTGCCAGCAGTTTACAGGGAGCGAGCAATCAGCCCCAGCATTTT	CASSLQGASNQPQHF
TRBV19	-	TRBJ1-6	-	TGTGCCAGTAGCATCCCGGGTGGCGCATCTCACTTT	CASSIPGGASHF
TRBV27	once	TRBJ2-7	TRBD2	TGTGCCAGCAGTTTAGAGGGCGGGGGGGCCTACTCCTACGAGCAGTACTTC	CASSLEGGGAYSYEQYF
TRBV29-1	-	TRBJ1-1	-	TGCAGCGTTGACAGGGAGGACACTGAAGCTTTCTTT	CSVDREDTEAFF